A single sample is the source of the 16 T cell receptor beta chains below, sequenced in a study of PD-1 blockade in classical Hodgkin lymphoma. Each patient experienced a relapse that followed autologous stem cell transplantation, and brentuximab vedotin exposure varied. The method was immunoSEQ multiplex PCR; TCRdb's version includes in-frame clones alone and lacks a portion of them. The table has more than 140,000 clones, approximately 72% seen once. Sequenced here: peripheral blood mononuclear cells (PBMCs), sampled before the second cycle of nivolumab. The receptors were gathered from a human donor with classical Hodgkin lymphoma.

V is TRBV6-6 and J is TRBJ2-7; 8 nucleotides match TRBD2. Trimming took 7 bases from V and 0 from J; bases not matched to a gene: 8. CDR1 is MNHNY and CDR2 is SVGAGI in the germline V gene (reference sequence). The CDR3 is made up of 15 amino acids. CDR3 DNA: TGTGCCAGCAAGCGTGGTAGCGGGGCCTCCTACGAGCAGTACTTC. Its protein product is CASKRGSGASYEQYF.

DNA of the CDR3: TGTGCCAGCAGCTTCGGGCAGCCAATTAATGAAAAACTGTTTTTT. Its protein product is CASSFGQPINEKLFF. V gene TRBV4-2 combines with J gene TRBJ1-4; no firm D call. Per germline, CDR1 LGHNA and CDR2 YNFKEQ. V was cut by 5 bases and J by 4 bases, with 14 bases left in between. The CDR3 loop spans 15 amino acids.

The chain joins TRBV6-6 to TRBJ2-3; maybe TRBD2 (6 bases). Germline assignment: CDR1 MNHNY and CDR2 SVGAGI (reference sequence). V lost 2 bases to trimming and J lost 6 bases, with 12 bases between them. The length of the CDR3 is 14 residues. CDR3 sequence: CASSYPTSDDTQYF. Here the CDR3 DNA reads TGTGCCAGCAGTTACCCGACTAGTGATGATACGCAGTATTTT.

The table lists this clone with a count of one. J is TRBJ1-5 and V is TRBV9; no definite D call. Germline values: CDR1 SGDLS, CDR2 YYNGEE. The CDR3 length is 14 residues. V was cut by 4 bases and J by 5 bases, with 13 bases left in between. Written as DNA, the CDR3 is TGTGCCAGCAGCCCACGACCTCTTGATCAGCCCCAGCATTTT. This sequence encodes CASSPRPLDQPQHF.

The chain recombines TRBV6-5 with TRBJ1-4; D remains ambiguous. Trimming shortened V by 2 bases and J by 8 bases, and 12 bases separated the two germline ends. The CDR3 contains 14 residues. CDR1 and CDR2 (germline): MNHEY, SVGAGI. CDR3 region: CASSYQREGEKLFF. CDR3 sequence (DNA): TGTGCCAGCAGTTACCAAAGGGAAGGGGAAAAACTGTTTTTT.

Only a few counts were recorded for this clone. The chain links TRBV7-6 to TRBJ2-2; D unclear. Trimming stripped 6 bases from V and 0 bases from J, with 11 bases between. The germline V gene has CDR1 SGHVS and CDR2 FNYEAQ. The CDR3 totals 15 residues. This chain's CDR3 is CASRATVTNTGELFF. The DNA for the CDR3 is TGTGCCAGCAGGGCTACAGTTACGAACACCGGGGAGCTGTTTTTT. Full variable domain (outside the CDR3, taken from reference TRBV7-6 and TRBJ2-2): GAGVSQSPRYKVTKRGQDVALRCDPISGHVSLYWYRQALGQGPEFLTYFNYEAQQDKSGLPNDRFSAERPEGSISTLTIQRTEQRDSAMYRCASRATVTNTGELFFGEGSRLTVL.

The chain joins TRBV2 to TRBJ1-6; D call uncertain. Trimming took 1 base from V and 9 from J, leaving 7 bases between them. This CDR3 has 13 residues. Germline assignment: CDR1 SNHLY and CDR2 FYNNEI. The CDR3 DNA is TGTGCCAGCAGTGAAGGGACGTTTTCACCCCTCCACTTT. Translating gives CASSEGTFSPLHF.

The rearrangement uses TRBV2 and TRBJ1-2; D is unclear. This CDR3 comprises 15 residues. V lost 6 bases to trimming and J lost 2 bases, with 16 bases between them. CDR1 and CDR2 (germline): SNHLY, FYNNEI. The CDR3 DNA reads TGTGCCAGCAGAGCTACAGCGGGGAAAAACTATGGCTACACCTTC. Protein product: CASRATAGKNYGYTF.

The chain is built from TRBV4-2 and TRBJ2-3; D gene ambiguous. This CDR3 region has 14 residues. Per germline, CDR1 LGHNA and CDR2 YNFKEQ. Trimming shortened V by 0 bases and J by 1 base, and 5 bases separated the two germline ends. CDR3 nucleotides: TGTGCCAGCAGCCAAGAGTCCGGCACAGATACGCAGTATTTT. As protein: CASSQESGTDTQYF.

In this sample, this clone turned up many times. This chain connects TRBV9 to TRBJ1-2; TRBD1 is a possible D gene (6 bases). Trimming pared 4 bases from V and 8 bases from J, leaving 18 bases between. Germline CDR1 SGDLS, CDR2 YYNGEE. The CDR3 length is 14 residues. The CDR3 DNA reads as TGTGCCAGCAGCCCACGGTGGGAGGACAGAGGCTACACCTTC. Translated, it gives CASSPRWEDRGYTF.

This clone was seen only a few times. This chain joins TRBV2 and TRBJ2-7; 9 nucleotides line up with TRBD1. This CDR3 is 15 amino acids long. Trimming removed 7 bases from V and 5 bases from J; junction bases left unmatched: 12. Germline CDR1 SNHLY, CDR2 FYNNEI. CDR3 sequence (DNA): TGTGCCAGCATGGACAGGGGTGCTTCGTGGGACGAGCAGTACTTC. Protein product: CASMDRGASWDEQYF. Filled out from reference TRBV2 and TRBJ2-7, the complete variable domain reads EPEVTQTPSHQVTQMGQEVILRCVPISNHLYFYWYRQILGQKVEFLVSFYNNEISEKSEIFDDQFSVERPDGSNFTLKIRSTKLEDSAMYFCASMDRGASWDEQYFGPGTRLTVT.

For the CDR3, the DNA is TGCGCCAGCAGCCCCCCGCCTGGGGACACTGAAGCTTTCTTT. It encodes CASSPPPGDTEAFF. The chain couples TRBV5-1 to TRBJ1-1, with D unclear. With 4 bases removed from V and 3 bases from J, the gap between germline ends came to 13 bases. There are 14 residues in the CDR3. Germline CDR1 and CDR2: SGHRS and YFSETQ. Drawing the rest from reference TRBV5-1 and TRBJ1-1, the complete variable domain is KAGVTQTPRYLIKTRGQQVTLSCSPISGHRSVSWYQQTPGQGLQFLFEYFSETQRNKGNFPGRFSGRQFSNSRSEMNVSTLELGDSALYLCASSPPPGDTEAFFGQGTRLTVV.

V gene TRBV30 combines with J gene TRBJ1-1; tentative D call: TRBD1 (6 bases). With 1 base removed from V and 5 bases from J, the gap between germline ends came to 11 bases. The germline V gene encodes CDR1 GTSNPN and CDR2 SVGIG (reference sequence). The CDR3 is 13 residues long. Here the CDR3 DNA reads TGTGCCTGGAGTGGTCAGGGGCGGACTGAAGCTTTCTTT. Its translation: CAWSGQGRTEAFF.

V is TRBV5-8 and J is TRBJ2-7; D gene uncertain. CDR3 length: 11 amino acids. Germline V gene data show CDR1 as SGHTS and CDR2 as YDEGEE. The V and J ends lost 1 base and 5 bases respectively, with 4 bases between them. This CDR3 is CASSLYHEQYF. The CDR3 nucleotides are TGTGCCAGCAGCTTGTACCACGAGCAGTACTTC.

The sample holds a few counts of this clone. CDR3 sequence reads: CASSPTGNEQYF. CDR3 DNA sequence: TGTGCCAGCAGTCCGACAGGGAACGAGCAGTACTTC. The genes are TRBV28 and TRBJ2-7; 7 bases match TRBD1. The CDR3 is 12 amino acids. Germline V lookup: CDR1 MDHEN, CDR2 SYDVKM. Trimming removed 5 bases from V and 5 bases from J; junction bases left unmatched: 3.

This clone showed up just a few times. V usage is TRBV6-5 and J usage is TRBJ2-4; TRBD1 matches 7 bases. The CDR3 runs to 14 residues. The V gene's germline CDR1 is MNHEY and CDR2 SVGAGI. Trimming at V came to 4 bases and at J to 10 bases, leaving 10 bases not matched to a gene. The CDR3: CASSFFTGAGIQYF. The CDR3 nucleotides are TGTGCCAGCAGTTTTTTTACAGGGGCGGGTATTCAGTACTTC.